This T cell receptor (beta chain) was sequenced for a study of CD8+CD57+ T cells in acquired aplastic anemia (dated by TCRdb to the late 2010s). About the study as a whole: DNA extracted from sorted CD4+ and CD8+ cells had a mean of about 3.2 ug, with a range of 0.2 to 27.4 ug. An average of roughly 10 million reads for CD4+ cells and under 12 million reads for CD8+ cells was obtained from healthy donor samples.

The CDR3, cysteine through phenylalanine, is 13 amino acids long. Just the 39-base CDR3 DNA is kept, in frame starting at base 1. The junction shows trimming of 9 bases on V and 4 bases on J, plus 15 bases between the germline ends. For CDR1 and CDR2, the germline V gene lists SNHLY and FYNNEI. The study deep-sequenced TCR repertoires of sorted CD4+ and CD8+ blood T cells from severe aplastic anemia patients and healthy subjects. Ficoll-Paque density gradient centrifugation was used to isolate peripheral blood mononuclear cells. Before DNA extraction, CD4+ and CD8+ T cells were sorted by FACS or by magnetic beads. This clonotype was counted a single time. What antigen it recognizes has not been identified. No much larger clonotype is one base removed from it; base qualities were not supplied. A lone read offers only weak evidence. Genomic DNA was used as template for profiling of TCR beta VDJ combinations and CDR3 sequences. An Illumina HiSeq 2000 was used for TCR repertoire sequencing. The published analysis was carried out like this. TRBV/TRBJ rearrangement plots, CDR3 size and DJ length profiles, and Simpson's diversity index were used to evaluate the repertoires. Whichever DNA sequence was most abundant in the deep sequencing data was defined as the immunodominant clone. CDR3 amino acid sequences were screened for sharing across subjects and were compared with published repertoires and the VDJdb database. TCRdb applied fastp at Q25 and MiXCR to the public reads, then kept only in-frame beta chains. Each CDR3 protein gets just one entry, which takes the most common genes and DNA from the rows behind it. The V and J calls here are based on TCRdb, not the publication. The sample table contains about 200,000 distinct CDR3 sequences; only one count was recorded for 30% to 40% of them. Roughly 1.1% of the sample is taken by the ten largest.

What the research found in general, with its limitations: Between patients and healthy controls, no significant difference in CD8+ Simpson's diversity was found (P=0.060). Around 30 CD8+ CDR3 sequences were found in both patients and controls but appeared to be highly expressed in patients and within the immunodominant clones of the patients.

This clonotype was sampled from a human donor in good health, serving as a control. Material for sequencing was sorted CD4+, CD8+, or CD8+CD57+ T cells (not recorded which) from PBMCs. The rearrangement combines TRBV2 with TRBJ2-5; a weak D assignment points to TRBD2 (5 bases agree). In nucleotide form, the sequence is TGTGCCAGTGCGGGTGTAAGCGGAGAGACCCAGTACTTC. Translated, it reads CASAGVSGETQYF.